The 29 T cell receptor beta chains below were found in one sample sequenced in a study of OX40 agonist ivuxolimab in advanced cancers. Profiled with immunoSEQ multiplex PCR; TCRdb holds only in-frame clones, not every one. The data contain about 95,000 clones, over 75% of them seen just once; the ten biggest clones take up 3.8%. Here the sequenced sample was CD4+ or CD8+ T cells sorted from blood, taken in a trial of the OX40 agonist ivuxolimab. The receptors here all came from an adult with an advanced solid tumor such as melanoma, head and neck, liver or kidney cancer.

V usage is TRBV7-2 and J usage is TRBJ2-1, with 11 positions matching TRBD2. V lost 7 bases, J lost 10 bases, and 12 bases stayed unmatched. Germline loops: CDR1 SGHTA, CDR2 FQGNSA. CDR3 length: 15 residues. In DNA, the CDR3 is TGTGCCAGCACCCTCACCCCACTAGCGGGAGACGAGCAGTTCTTC. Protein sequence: CASTLTPLAGDEQFF.

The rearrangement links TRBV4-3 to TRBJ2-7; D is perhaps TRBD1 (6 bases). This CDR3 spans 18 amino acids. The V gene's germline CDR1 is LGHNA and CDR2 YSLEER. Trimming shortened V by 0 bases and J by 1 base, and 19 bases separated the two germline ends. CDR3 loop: CASSQDPAGQSLSYEQYF. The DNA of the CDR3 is TGCGCCAGCAGCCAAGATCCGGCAGGACAGTCATTGTCCTACGAGCAGTACTTC.

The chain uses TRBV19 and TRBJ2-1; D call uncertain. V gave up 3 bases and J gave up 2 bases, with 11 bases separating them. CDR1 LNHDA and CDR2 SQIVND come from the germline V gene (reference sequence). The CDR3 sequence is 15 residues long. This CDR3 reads CASSILSAPYNEQFF. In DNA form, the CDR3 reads TGTGCCAGTAGTATTCTCTCCGCTCCCTACAATGAGCAGTTCTTC.

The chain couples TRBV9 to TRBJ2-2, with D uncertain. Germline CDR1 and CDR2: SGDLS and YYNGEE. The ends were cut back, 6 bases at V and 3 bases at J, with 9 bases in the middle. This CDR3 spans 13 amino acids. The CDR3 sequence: CASTPGDTGELFF. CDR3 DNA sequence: TGTGCCAGCACCCCAGGAGACACCGGGGAGCTGTTTTTT.

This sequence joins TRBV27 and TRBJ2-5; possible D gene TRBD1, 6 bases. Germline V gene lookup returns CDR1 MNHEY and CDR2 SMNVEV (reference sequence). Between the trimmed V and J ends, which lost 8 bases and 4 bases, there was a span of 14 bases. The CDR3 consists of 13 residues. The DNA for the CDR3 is TGTGCCAGCGGAGAATGGGGGCTAGAGACCCAGTACTTC. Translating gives CASGEWGLETQYF.

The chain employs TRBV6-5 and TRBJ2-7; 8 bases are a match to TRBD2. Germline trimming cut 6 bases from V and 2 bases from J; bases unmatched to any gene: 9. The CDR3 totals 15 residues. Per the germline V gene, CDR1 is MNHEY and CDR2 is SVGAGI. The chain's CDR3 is CASRRGGGGTYEQYF. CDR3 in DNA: TGTGCCAGCAGGCGCGGTGGCGGGGGGACCTACGAGCAGTACTTC.

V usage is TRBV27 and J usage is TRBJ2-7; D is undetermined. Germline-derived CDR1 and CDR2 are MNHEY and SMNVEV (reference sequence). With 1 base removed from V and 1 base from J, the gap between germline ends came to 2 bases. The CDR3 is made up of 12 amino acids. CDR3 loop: CASSLFSYEQYF. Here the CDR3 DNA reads TGTGCCAGCAGTTTATTTTCCTACGAGCAGTACTTC.

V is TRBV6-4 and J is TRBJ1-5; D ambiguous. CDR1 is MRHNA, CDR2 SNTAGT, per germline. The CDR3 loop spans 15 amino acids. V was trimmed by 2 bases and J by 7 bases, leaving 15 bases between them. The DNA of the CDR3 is TGTGCCAGCAGTGACGATCGGAACGCGTGGCAGCCCCAGCATTTT. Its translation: CASSDDRNAWQPQHF.

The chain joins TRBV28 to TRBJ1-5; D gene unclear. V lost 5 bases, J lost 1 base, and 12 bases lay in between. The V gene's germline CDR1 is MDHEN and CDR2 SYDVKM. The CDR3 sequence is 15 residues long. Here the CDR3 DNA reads TGTGCCAGCAGTGAGTTACACATGAGCAATCAGCCCCAGCATTTT. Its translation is CASSELHMSNQPQHF.

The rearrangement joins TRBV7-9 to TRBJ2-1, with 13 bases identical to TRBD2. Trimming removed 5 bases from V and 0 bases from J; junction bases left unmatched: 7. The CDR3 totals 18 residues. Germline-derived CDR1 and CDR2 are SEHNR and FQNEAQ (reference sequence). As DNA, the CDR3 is TGTGCCAGCAGCAGGGGACTAGCGGGGCTGAGCTCCTACAATGAGCAGTTCTTC. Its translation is CASSRGLAGLSSYNEQFF.

CDR3 region: CASSSGSPYNEQFF. CDR3 DNA: TGTGCCAGCAGTTCCGGGAGTCCCTACAATGAGCAGTTCTTC. The chain links TRBV27 to TRBJ2-1, with D possibly TRBD2 on 6 matching bases. The germline V gene has CDR1 MNHEY and CDR2 SMNVEV (reference sequence). The CDR3 consists of 14 residues. V lost 4 bases to trimming and J lost 2 bases, with 9 bases between them.

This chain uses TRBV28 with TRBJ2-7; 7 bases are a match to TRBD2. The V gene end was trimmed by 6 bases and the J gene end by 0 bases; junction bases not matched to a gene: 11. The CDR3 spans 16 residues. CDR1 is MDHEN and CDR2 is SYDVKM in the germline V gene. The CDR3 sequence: CASRKGAGYRSYEQYF. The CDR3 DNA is TGTGCCAGCAGAAAAGGAGCGGGATACCGCTCCTACGAGCAGTACTTC.

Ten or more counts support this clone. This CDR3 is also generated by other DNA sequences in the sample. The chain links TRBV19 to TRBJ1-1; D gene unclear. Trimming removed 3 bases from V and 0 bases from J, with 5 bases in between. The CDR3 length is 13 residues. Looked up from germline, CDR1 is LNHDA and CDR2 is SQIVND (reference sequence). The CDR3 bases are TGTGCCAGTAGTATCTCGGTGAACACTGAAGCTTTCTTT. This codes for CASSISVNTEAFF.

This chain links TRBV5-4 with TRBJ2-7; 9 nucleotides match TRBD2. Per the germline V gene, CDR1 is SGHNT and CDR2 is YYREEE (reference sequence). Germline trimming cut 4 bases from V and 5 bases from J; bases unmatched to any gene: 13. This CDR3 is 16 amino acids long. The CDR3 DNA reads TGTGCCAGCAGCCGCGATGTTGGCGGGAGGGCTAACGAGCAGTACTTC. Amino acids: CASSRDVGGRANEQYF.

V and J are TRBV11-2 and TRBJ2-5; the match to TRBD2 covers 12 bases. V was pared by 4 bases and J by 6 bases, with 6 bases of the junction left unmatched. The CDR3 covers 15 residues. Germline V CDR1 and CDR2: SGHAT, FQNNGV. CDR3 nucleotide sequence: TGTGCCAGCAGCTCCCTAGCGGGAGGGCCTCAGACCCAGTACTTC. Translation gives CASSSLAGGPQTQYF.

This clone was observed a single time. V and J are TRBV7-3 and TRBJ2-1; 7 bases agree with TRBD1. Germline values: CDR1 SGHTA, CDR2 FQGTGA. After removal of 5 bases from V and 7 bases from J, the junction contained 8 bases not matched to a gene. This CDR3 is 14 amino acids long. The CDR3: CASSVGTAINEQFF. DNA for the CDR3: TGTGCCAGCAGCGTCGGGACAGCAATAAATGAGCAGTTCTTC.

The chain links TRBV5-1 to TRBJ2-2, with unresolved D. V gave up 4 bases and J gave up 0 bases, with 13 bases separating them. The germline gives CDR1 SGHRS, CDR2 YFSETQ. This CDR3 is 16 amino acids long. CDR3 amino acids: CASSPLIGANTGELFF. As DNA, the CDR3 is TGCGCCAGCAGCCCGCTGATTGGAGCGAACACCGGGGAGCTGTTTTTT.

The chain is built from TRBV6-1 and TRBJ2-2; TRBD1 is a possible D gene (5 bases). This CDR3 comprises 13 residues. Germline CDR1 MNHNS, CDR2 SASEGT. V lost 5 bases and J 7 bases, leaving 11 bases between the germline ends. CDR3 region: CASSKERGGELFF. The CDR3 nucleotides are TGTGCCAGCAGTAAAGAAAGGGGCGGGGAGCTGTTTTTT.

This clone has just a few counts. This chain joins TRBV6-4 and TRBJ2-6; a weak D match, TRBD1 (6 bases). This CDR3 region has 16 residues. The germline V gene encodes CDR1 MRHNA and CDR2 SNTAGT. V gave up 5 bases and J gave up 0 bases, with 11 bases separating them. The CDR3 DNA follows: TGTGCCAGCAGTCAGGACAGTCCCTCTGGGGCCAACGTCCTGACTTTC. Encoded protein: CASSQDSPSGANVLTF.

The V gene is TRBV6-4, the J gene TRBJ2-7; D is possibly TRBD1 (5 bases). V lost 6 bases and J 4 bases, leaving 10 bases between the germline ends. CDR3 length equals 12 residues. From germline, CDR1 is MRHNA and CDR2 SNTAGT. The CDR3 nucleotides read TGTGCCAGCAGGGACAAGGGTTACGAGCAGTACTTC. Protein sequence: CASRDKGYEQYF.

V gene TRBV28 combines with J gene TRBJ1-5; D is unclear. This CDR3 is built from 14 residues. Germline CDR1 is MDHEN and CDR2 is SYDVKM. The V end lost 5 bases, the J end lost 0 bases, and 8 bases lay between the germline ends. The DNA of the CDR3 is TGTGCCAGCAGTCCGTTTAATAGCAATCAGCCCCAGCATTTT. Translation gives CASSPFNSNQPQHF.

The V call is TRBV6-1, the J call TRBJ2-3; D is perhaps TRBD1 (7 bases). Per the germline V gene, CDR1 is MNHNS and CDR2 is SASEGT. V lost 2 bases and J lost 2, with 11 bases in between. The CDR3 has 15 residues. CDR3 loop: CASSEQGGYTDTQYF. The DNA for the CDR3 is TGTGCCAGCAGTGAACAGGGGGGATACACAGATACGCAGTATTTT.

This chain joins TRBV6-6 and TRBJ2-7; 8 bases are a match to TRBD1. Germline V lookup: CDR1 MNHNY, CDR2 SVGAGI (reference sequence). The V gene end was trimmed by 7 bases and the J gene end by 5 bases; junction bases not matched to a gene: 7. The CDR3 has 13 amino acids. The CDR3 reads CASTPDRVNEQYF. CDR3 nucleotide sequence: TGTGCCAGCACCCCGGACAGGGTGAACGAGCAGTACTTC.

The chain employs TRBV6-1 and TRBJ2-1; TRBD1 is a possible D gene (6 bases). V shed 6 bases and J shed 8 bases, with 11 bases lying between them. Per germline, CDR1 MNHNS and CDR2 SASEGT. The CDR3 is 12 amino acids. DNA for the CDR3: TGTGCCAGCAGGGAAACAGGGTATGAGCAGTTCTTC. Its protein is CASRETGYEQFF.

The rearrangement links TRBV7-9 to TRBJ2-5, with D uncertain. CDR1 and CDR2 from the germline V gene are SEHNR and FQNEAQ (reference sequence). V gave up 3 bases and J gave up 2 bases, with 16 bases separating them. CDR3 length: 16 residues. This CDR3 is CASSFEFGVEQETQYF. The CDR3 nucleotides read TGTGCCAGCAGCTTCGAATTTGGGGTCGAACAAGAGACCCAGTACTTC.

The CDR3 reads CASSYNGVRTEAFF. The CDR3 nucleotides are TGTGCCAGCAGTTACAATGGGGTGAGGACTGAAGCTTTCTTT. This chain joins TRBV6-5 and TRBJ1-1; D call uncertain. Deletions cut 2 bases from V and 5 bases from J, with 12 bases between. The germline V gene encodes CDR1 MNHEY and CDR2 SVGAGI. The CDR3 totals 14 residues.

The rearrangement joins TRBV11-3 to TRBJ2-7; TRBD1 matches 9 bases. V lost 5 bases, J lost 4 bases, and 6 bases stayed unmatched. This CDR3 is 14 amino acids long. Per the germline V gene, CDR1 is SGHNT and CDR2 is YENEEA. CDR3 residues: CASSPRDREYEQYF. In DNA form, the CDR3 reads TGTGCCAGCAGCCCCCGGGACAGGGAGTACGAGCAGTACTTC.

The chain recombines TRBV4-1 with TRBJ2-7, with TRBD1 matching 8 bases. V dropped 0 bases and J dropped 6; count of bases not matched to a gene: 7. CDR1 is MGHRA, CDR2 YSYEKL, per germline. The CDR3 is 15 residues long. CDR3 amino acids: CASSQDGRGPSEQYF. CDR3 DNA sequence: TGCGCCAGCAGCCAAGATGGCAGGGGGCCCTCCGAGCAGTACTTC.

The DNA of the CDR3 is TGTGCCACCTGGGCGCGTCAGGAGACCCAGTACTTC. Translating it yields CATWARQETQYF. The chain is built from TRBV6-1 and TRBJ2-5; D gene uncertain. CDR3 size: 12 residues. Germline V CDR1 and CDR2: MNHNS, SASEGT. The V end lost 10 bases, the J end lost 5 bases, and 14 bases lay between the germline ends.